One T cell receptor beta chain is described in this entry. These data are taken from a study of T cell changes during pregnancy in multiple sclerosis. The CDR3 sequence is 14 residues long. Trimming took 0 bases from V and 5 from J, leaving 10 bases between them. Germline lookup yields CDR1 LNHNV and CDR2 YYDKDF (reference sequence). Clones were sequenced by immunoSEQ multiplex PCR, and TCRdb holds only the in-frame ones, with some missing. Of more than 60,000 clones listed, over 75% are singletons. The clonotype comes from a female donor in good health, enrolled as a control in a pregnancy study. V usage is TRBV15 and J usage is TRBJ2-5; tentative D call: TRBD2 (6 bases). The sequencing used CD4+ T cells from peripheral blood mononuclear cells, collected in the third trimester of pregnancy. The CDR3 spells CATSREALAETQYF. As DNA, the CDR3 is TGTGCCACCAGCAGAGAAGCACTAGCTGAGACCCAGTACTTC.